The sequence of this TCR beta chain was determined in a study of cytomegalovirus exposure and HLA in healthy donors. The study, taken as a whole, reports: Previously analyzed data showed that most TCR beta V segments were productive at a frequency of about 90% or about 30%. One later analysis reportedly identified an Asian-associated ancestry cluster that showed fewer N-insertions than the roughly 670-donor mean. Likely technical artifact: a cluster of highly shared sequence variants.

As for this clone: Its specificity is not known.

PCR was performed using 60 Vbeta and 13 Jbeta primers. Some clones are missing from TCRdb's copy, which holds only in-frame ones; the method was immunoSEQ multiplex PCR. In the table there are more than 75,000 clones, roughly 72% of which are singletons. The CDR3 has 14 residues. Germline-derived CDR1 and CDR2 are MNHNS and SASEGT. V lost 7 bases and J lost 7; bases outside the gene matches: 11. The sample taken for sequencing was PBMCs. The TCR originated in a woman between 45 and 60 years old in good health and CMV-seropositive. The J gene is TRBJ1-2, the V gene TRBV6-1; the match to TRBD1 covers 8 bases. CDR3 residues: CASNVDRAWGGYTF. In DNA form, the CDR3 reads TGTGCCAGCAACGTGGACAGGGCCTGGGGTGGCTACACCTTC.